This TCR beta chain was recorded in a study of cytomegalovirus exposure and HLA in healthy donors. With 6 bases clipped from V and 4 bases from J, the junction kept 5 bases outside the gene matches. The length of the CDR3 is 14 residues. Looked up from germline, CDR1 is MNHNY and CDR2 is SVGAGI (reference sequence). Assay used: immunoSEQ multiplex PCR; TCRdb lists only in-frame clones, some missing. The sample contains about 65,000 clones, around 96% of which appear only once. The J gene is TRBJ1-4, the V gene TRBV6-6; 7 positions agree with TRBD1. The sequence derives from a man younger than 35 in good health and CMV-seropositive. Sequenced sample: PBMCs. Here the CDR3 DNA reads TGTGCCAGCAGCCCCCGGGACAGTAATGAAAAACTGTTTTTT. It specifies CASSPRDSNEKLFF.